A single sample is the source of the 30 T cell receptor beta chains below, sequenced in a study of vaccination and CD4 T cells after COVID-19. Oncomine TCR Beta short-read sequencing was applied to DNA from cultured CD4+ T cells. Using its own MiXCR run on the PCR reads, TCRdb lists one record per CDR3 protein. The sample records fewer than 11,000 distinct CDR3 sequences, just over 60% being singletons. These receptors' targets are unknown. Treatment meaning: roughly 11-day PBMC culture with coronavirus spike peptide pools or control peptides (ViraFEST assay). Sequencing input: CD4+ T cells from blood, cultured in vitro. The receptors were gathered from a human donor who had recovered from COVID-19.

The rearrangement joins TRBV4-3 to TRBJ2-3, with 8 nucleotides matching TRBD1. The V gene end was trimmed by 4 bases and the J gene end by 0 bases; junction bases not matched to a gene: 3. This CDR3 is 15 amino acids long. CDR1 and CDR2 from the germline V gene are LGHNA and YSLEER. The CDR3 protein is CASSRDRRSTDTQYF. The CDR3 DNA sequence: TGCGCCAGCAGCCGGGACAGGAGGAGCACAGATACGCAGTATTTT.

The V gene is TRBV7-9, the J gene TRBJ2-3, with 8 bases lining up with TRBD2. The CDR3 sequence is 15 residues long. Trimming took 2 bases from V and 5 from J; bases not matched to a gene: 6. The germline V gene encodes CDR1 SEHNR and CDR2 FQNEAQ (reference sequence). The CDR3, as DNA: TGTGCCAGCAGCTTATTCCCGGGAGGGAGAGATACGCAGTATTTT. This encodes CASSLFPGGRDTQYF.

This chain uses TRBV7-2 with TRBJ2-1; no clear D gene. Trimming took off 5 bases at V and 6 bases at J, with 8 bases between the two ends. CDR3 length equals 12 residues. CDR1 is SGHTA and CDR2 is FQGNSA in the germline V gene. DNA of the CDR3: TGTGCCAGCAGCCACCAGACCAATGAGCAGTTCTTC. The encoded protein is CASSHQTNEQFF.

CDR3 residues: CASSPDRGRQPQHF. CDR3 bases: TGTGCCAGCAGCCCGGACAGGGGAAGACAGCCCCAGCATTTT. The chain joins TRBV6-1 to TRBJ1-5; 9 bases line up with TRBD1. The J segment lost 7 bases and the V segment lost 6 bases, leaving 7 bases of the junction unmatched. Germline V gene data show CDR1 as MNHNS and CDR2 as SASEGT. CDR3 length: 14 amino acids.

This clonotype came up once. This CDR3 reads CASSPGTPGGYTF. The CDR3 DNA reads as TGCGCCAGCAGCCCCGGGACGCCAGGGGGCTACACCTTC. The chain joins TRBV5-1 to TRBJ1-2, with D perhaps matching TRBD1 (5 bases). Trimming left V 4 bases short and J 8 bases short, with 15 bases between. CDR1 and CDR2 from the germline V gene are SGHRS and YFSETQ. This CDR3 is 13 amino acids long.

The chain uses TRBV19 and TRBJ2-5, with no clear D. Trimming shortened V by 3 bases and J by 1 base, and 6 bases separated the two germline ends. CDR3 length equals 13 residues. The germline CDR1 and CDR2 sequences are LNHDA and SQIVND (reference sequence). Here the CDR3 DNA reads TGTGCCAGTAGTATTGTATTCCAAGAGACCCAGTACTTC. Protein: CASSIVFQETQYF.

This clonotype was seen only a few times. The CDR3 DNA is TGTGCCATCTCAGGGGGCGCGAACACTGAAGCTTTCTTT. Translated, it gives CAISGGANTEAFF. The V call is TRBV10-3, the J call TRBJ1-1; 8 nucleotides line up with TRBD1. Germline loops: CDR1 ENHRY, CDR2 SYGVKD. The CDR3 runs 13 residues. J was trimmed by 1 base and V by 8 bases; bases with no gene match: 3.

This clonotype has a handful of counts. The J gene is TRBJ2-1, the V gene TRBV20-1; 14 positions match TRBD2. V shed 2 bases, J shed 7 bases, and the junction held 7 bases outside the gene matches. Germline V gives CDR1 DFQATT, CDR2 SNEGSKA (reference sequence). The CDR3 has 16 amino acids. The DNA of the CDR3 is TGCAGTGCTAGACCCGGACTAGCGGGAGGTGCAAATGAGCAGTTCTTC. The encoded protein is CSARPGLAGGANEQFF.

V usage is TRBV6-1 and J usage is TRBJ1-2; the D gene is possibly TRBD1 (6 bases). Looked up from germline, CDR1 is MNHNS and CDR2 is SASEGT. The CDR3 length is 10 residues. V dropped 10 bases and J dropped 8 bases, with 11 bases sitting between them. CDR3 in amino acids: CATYDRGYTF. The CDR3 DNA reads TGTGCCACCTATGACAGGGGCTACACCTTC.

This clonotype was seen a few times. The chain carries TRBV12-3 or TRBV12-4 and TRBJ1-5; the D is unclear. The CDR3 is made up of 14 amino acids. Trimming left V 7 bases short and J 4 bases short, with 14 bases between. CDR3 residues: CASNTDGGNQPQHF. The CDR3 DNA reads TGTGCCAGCAACACCGATGGTGGAAATCAGCCCCAGCATTTT.

The CDR3 DNA reads as TGTGCCAGCAGCTTAGCTGGGCGGGGGGGCTTCGATGAGCAGTTCTTC. It translates to CASSLAGRGGFDEQFF. The chain joins TRBV7-9 to TRBJ2-1; 9 bases are a match to TRBD2. Trimming took 0 bases from V and 8 from J; bases not matched to a gene: 8. Germline CDR1 reads SEHNR; CDR2 reads FQNEAQ (reference sequence). This CDR3 contains 16 residues.

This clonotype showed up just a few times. This chain's CDR3 is CASSPKSGGFNYGYTF. The CDR3 DNA reads TGCGCCAGCAGCCCGAAATCGGGAGGGTTCAACTATGGCTACACCTTC. V usage is TRBV5-1 and J usage is TRBJ1-2; D is ambiguous. The CDR3 totals 16 residues. Per the germline V gene, CDR1 is SGHRS and CDR2 is YFSETQ. Between the trimmed V and J ends, which lost 4 bases and 2 bases, there was a span of 18 bases.

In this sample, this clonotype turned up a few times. The CDR3 region is CASSYRGSNTDTQYF. CDR3 nucleotide sequence: TGTGCCAGCAGTTACAGAGGGAGTAATACAGATACGCAGTATTTT. This rearrangement joins TRBV6-5 to TRBJ2-3; maybe TRBD2 (5 bases). In germline, CDR1 is MNHEY, CDR2 SVGAGI. This CDR3 region has 15 residues. Trimming shortened V by 2 bases and J by 3 bases, and 12 bases separated the two germline ends.

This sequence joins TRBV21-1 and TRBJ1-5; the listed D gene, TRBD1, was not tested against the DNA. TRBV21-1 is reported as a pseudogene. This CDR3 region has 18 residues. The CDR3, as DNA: TGTGCCAGCAGCAAACTCCAGGGGCGGGGGACAGGGCTTCAGCCCCAGCATTTT. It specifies CASSKLQGRGTGLQPQHF.

CDR3 sequence reads: CASRYDLAGYYEQYF. CDR3 DNA: TGCGCCAGCAGGTACGACCTAGCGGGATACTACGAGCAGTACTTC. This chain joins TRBV5-1 and TRBJ2-7; 9 bases are a match to TRBD2. This CDR3 spans 15 amino acids. Germline CDR1 is SGHRS and CDR2 is YFSETQ. The V segment lost 5 bases and the J segment 3 bases; nucleotides outside the gene matches: 9.

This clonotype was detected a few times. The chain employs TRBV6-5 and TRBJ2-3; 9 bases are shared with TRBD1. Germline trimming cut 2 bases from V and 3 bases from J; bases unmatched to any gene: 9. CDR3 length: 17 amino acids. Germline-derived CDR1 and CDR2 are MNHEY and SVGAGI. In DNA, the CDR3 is TGTGCCAGCAGTTACCGCTCTAACAGGGGGCGAACAGATACGCAGTATTTT. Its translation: CASSYRSNRGRTDTQYF.

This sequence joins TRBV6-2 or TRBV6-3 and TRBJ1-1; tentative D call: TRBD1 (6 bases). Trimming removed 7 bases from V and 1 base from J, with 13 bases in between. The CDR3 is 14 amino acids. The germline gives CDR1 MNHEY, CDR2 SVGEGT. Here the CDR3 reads CASIKGGTNTEAFF. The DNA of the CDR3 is TGTGCCAGCATCAAGGGGGGTACGAACACTGAAGCTTTCTTT.

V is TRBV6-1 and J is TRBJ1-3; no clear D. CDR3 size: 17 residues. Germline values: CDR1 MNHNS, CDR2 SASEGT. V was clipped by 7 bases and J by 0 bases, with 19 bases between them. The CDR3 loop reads CASNPREGLSSGNTIYF. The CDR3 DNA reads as TGTGCCAGCAACCCCCGAGAAGGGCTATCCTCTGGAAACACCATATATTTT.

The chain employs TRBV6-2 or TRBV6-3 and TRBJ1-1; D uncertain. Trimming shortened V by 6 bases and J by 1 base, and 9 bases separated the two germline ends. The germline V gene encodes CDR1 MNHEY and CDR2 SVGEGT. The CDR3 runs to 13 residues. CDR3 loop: CASRPSSNTEAFF. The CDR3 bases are TGTGCCAGCAGGCCCTCCTCGAACACTGAAGCTTTCTTT.

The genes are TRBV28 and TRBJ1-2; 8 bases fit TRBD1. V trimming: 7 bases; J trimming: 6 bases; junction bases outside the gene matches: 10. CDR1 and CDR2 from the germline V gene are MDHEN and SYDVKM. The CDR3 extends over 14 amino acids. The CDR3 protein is CASNLLDRGNGYTF. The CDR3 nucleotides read TGTGCCAGCAATCTCTTAGACAGGGGCAATGGCTACACCTTC.

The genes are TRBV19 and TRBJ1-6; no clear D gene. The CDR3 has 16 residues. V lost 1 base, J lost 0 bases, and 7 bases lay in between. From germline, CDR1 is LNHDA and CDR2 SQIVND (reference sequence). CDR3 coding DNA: TGTGCCAGTAGTATAGGATTGAGCTCCTATAATTCACCCCTCCACTTT. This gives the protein CASSIGLSSYNSPLHF. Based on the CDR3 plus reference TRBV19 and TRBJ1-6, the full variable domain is DGGITQSPKYLFRKEGQNVTLSCEQNLNHDAMYWYRQDPGQGLRLIYYSQIVNDFQKGDIAEGYSVSREKKESFPLTVTSAQKNPTAFYLCASSIGLSSYNSPLHFGNGTRLTVT.

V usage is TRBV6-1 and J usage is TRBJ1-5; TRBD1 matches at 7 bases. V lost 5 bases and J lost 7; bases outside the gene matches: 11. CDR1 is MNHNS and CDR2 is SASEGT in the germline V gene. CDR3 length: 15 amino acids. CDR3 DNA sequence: TGTGCCAGCAGTATGACAGGGTGGGTGGGCCAGCCCCAGCATTTT. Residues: CASSMTGWVGQPQHF.

CDR3 coding DNA: TGCGCCAGCAGCTACGGGACTAGCGGGATTTCAGAGACCCAGTACTTC. It translates to CASSYGTSGISETQYF. The chain carries TRBV5-1 and TRBJ2-5; 13 bases are shared with TRBD2. The CDR3 runs 16 residues. The germline V gene encodes CDR1 SGHRS and CDR2 YFSETQ. V trimming: 3 bases; J trimming: 4 bases; junction bases outside the gene matches: 6.

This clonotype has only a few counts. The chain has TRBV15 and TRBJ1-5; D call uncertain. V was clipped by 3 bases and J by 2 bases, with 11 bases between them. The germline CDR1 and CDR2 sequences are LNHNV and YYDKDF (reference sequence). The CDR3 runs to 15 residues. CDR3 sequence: CATSRAGGRNQPQHF. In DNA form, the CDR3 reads TGTGCCACCAGCAGGGCCGGAGGCCGCAATCAGCCCCAGCATTTT. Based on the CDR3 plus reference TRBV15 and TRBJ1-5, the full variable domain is DAMVIQNPRYQVTQFGKPVTLSCSQTLNHNVMYWYQQKSSQAPKLLFHYYDKDFNNEADTPDNFQSRRPNTSFCFLDIRSPGLGDTAMYLCATSRAGGRNQPQHFGDGTRLSIL.

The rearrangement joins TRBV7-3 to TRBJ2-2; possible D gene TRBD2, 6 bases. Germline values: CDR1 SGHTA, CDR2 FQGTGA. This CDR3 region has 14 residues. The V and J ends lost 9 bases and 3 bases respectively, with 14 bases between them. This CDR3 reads CASRRERHTGELFF. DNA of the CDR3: TGTGCCAGTAGACGGGAGCGACACACCGGGGAGCTGTTTTTT. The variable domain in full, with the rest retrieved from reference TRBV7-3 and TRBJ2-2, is GAGVSQTPSNKVTEKGKYVELRCDPISGHTALYWYRQSLGQGPEFLIYFQGTGAADDSGLPNDRFFAVRPEGSVSTLKIQRTERGDSAVYLCASRRERHTGELFFGEGSRLTVL.

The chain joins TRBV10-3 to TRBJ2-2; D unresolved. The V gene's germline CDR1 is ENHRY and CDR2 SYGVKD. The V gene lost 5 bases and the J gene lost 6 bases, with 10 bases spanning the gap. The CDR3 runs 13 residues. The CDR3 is CAISLTAPGELFF. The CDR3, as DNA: TGTGCCATCAGTTTGACCGCCCCCGGGGAGCTGTTTTTT.

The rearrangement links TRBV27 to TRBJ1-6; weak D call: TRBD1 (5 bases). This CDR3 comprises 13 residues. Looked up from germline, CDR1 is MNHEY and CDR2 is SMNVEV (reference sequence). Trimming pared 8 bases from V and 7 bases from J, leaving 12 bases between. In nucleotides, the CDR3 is TGTGCCAGCCCCGGGGGGGTGAATTCACCCCTCCACTTT. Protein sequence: CASPGGVNSPLHF.

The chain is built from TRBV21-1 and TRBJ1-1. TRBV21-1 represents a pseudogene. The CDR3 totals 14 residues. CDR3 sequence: CASSKSIGRVEAFF. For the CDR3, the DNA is TGTGCCAGCAGCAAATCTATCGGAAGGGTCGAGGCTTTCTTT.

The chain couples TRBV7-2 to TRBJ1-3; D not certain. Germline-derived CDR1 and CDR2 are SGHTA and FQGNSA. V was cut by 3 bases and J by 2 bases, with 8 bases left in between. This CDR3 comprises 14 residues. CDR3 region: CASSFGMAGNTIYF. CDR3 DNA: TGTGCCAGCAGCTTCGGTATGGCTGGAAACACCATATATTTT.

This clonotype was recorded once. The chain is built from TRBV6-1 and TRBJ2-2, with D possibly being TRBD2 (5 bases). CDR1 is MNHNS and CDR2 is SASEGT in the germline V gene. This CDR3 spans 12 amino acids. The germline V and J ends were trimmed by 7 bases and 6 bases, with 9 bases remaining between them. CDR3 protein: CASKGVPGELFF. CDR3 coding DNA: TGTGCCAGCAAGGGAGTTCCCGGGGAGCTGTTTTTT.